This T cell receptor beta chain derives from a study of shared clonotypes between healthy human individuals. Background on the study: Donors were a couple of women and a few men aged 18 to 49.

Study outcomes and limitations: In the sorted subsets, rarefaction showed sequencing was incomplete despite large depth. Some clonotypes were shared by all four sorted-subset donors, while others were not shared. The non-shared ones had lower generation probabilities than the shared ones.

Germline V gene lookup returns CDR1 SQVTM and CDR2 ANQGSEA. CDR3 length equals 10 residues. The donor population consisted of healthy HIV-negative adults with no recent acute infections or vaccinations. As for this clone: Its antigen is as yet unknown. A read error may produce the germline difference seen at one junction end. At the DNA level, this CDR3 is encoded by other sequences in the same sample as well.

Produced via immunoSEQ multiplex PCR; TCRdb's table is partial and in-frame only. The sample carries around 1.1 million clones, approximately 80% recorded once. The clonotype comes from a man aged 18-30 years in good health. Some clones in this sample may be carry-over from other donors' samples. Sequences were obtained from memory CD4+ T cells from PBMCs. Specified subset: CD45RA-negative fraction. V and J are TRBV29-1 and TRBJ1-1; perhaps TRBD1 as D (6 bases). CDR3 sequence reads: CSVDGTEAFF. CDR3 bases: TGCAGTGTTGATGGGACAGAAGCTTTCTTT.